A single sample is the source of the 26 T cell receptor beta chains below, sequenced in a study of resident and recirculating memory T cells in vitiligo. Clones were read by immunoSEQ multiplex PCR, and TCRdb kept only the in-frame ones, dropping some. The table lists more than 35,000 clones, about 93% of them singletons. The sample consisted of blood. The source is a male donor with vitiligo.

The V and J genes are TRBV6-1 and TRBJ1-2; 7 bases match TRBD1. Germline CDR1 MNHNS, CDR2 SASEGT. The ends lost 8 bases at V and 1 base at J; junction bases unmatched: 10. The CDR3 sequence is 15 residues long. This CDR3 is CASRGTGASNYGYTF. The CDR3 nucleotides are TGTGCCAGCCGCGGAACAGGGGCGAGTAACTATGGCTACACCTTC.

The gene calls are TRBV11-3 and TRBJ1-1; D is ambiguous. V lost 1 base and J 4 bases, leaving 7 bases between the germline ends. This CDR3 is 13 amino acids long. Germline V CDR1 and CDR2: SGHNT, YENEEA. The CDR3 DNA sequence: TGTGCCAGCAGCTTAGCCCCAGGCACTGAAGCTTTCTTT. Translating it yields CASSLAPGTEAFF.

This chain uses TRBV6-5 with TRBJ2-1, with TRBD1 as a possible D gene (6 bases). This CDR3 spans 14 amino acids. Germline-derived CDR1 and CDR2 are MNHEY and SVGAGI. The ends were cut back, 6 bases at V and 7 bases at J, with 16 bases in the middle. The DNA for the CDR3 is TGTGCCAGCAGCCTACAGGGTTTGTCAAATGAGCAGTTCTTC. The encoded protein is CASSLQGLSNEQFF.

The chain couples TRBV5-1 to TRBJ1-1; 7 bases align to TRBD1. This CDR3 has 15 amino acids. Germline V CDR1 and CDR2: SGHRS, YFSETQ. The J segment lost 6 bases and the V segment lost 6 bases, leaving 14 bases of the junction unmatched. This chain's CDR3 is CASKDRPSGEAEAFF. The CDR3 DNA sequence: TGCGCCAGCAAGGACAGGCCGTCCGGCGAGGCTGAAGCTTTCTTT.

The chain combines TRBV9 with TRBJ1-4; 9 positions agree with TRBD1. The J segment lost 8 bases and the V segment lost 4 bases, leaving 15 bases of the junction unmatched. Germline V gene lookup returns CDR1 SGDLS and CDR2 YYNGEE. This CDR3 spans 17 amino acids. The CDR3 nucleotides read TGTGCCAGCAGCTCCGGGACAGGGTTTAATTCGTGGGAAAAACTGTTTTTT. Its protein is CASSSGTGFNSWEKLFF.

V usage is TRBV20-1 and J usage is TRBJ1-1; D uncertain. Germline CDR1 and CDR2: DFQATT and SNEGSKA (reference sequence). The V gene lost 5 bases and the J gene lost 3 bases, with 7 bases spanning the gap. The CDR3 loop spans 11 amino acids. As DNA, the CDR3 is TGCAGTGCTCGGGAGGACACTGAAGCTTTCTTT. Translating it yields CSAREDTEAFF.

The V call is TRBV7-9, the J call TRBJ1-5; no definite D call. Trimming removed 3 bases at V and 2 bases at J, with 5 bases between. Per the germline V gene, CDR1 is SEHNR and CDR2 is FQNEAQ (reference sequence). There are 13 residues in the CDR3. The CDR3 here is CASSFQGNQPQHF. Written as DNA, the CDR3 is TGTGCCAGCAGCTTCCAGGGCAATCAGCCCCAGCATTTT. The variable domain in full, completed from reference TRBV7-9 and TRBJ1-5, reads DTGVSQNPRHKITKRGQNVTFRCDPISEHNRLYWYRQTLGQGPEFLTYFQNEAQLEKSRLLSDRFSAERPKGSFSTLEIQRTEQGDSAMYLCASSFQGNQPQHFGDGTRLSIL.

The CDR3 DNA follows: TGCGCCAGCAGCTGGGGACAGGGAAGTCACGAGCAGTACTTC. This sequence encodes CASSWGQGSHEQYF. This chain uses TRBV5-1 with TRBJ2-7; TRBD1 matches 9 bases. Germline values: CDR1 SGHRS, CDR2 YFSETQ. V shed 3 bases, J shed 5 bases, and the junction held 6 bases outside the gene matches. The CDR3 is 14 amino acids.

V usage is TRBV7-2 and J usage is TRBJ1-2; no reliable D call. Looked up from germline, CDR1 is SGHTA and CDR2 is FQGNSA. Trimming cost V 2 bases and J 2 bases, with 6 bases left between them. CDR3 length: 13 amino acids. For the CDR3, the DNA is TGTGCCAGCAGCTTAACTCTAAACTATGGCTACACCTTC. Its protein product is CASSLTLNYGYTF.

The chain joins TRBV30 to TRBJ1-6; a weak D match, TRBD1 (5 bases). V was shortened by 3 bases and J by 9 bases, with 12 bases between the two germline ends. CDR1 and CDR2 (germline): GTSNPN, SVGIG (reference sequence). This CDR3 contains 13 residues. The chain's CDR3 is CAWRKTGGSPLHF. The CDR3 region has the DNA TGTGCCTGGAGGAAAACAGGTGGTTCACCCCTCCACTTT.

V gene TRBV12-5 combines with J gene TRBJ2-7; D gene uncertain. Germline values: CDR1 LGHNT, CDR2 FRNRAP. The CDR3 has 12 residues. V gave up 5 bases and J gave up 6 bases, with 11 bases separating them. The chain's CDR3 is CASGPRVVEQYF. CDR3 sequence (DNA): TGTGCTAGTGGTCCCCGGGTGGTCGAGCAGTACTTC.

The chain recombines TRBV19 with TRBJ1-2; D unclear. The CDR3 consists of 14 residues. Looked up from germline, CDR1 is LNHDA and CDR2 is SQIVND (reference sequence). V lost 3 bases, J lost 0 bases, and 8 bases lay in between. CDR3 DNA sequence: TGTGCCAGTAGTATTGGTCTAGCTAACTATGGCTACACCTTC. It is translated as CASSIGLANYGYTF.

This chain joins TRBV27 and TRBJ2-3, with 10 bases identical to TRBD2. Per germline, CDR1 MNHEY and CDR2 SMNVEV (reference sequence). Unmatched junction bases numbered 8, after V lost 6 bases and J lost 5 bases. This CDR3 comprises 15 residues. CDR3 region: CASRFLAGVGDTQYF. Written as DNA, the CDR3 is TGTGCCAGCAGGTTTCTAGCGGGGGTGGGAGATACGCAGTATTTT.

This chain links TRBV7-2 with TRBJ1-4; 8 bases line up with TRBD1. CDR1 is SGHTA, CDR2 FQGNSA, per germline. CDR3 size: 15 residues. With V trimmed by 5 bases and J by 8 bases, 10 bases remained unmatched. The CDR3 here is CASSGRTGHGEKLFF. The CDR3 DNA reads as TGTGCCAGCAGCGGGCGGACAGGGCACGGCGAAAAACTGTTTTTT.

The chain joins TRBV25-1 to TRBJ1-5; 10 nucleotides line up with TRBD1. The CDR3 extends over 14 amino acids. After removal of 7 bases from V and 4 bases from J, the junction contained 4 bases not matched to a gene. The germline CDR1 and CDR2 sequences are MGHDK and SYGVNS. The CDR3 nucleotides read TGTGCCAGCATGGGACAGGGGAAGAATCAGCCCCAGCATTTT. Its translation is CASMGQGKNQPQHF.

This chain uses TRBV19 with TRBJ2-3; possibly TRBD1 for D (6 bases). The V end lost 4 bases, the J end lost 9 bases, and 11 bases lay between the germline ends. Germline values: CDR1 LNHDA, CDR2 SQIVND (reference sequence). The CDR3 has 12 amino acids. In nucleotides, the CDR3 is TGTGCCAGTAGTACCGACAGGTCAACGCAGTATTTT. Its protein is CASSTDRSTQYF.

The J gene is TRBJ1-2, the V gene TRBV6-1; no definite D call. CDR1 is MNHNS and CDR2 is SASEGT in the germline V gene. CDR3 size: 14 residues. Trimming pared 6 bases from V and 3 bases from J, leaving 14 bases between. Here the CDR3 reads CASRWREGYYGYTF. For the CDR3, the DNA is TGTGCCAGCAGGTGGCGGGAAGGGTACTATGGCTACACCTTC.

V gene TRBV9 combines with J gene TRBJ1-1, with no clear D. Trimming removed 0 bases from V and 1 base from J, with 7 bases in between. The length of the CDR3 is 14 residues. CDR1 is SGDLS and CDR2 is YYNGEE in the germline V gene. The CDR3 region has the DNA TGTGCCAGCAGCGTAGGAGGGCCGAACACTGAAGCTTTCTTT. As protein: CASSVGGPNTEAFF.

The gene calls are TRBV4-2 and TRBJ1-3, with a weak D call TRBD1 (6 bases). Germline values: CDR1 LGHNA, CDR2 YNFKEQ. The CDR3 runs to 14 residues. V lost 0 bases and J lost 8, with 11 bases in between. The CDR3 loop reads CASSQDQGSDTIYF. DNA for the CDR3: TGTGCCAGCAGCCAAGATCAGGGGTCGGACACCATATATTTT.

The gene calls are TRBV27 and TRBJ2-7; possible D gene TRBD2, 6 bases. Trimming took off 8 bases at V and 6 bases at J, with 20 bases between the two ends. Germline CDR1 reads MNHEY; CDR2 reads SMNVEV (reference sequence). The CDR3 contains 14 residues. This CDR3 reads CASSSLASLLEQYF. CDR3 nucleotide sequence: TGTGCCAGCTCTTCGCTAGCGTCTCTGCTCGAGCAGTACTTC.

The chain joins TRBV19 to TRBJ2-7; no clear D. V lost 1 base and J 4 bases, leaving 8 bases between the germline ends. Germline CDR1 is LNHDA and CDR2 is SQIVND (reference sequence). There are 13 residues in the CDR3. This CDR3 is CASSIVAGYEQYF. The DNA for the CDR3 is TGTGCCAGTAGTATAGTTGCAGGTTACGAGCAGTACTTC.

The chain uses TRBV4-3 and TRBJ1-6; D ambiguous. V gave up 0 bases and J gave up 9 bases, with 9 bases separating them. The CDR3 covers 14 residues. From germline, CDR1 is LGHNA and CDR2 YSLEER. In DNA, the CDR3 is TGCGCCAGCAGCCAAGATCAAAGGAGTTCACCCCTCCACTTT. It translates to CASSQDQRSSPLHF.

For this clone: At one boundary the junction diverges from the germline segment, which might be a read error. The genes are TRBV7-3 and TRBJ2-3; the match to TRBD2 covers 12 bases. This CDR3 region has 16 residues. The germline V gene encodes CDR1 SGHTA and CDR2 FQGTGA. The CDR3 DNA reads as TGTGCCAGCAGCCTAACTAGCGGGGGGATCACAGATACGCAGTATTTT. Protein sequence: CASSLTSGGITDTQYF.

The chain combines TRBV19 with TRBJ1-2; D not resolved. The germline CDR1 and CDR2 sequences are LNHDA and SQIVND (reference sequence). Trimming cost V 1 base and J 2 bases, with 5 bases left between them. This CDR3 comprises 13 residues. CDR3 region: CASSIAQNYGYTF. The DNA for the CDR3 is TGTGCCAGTAGTATAGCACAGAACTATGGCTACACCTTC.

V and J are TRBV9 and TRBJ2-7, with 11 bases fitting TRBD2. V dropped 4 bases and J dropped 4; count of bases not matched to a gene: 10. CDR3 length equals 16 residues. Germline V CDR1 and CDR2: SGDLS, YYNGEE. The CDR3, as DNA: TGTGCCAGCAGCCCCTGGGGGGCTAGCGGGGGGTACGAGCAGTACTTC. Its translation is CASSPWGASGGYEQYF.

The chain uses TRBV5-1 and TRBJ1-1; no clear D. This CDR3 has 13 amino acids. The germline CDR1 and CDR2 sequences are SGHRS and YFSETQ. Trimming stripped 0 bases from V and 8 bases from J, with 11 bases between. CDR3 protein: CASSLEAGSEAFF. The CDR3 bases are TGCGCCAGCAGCTTGGAGGCGGGATCAGAAGCTTTCTTT. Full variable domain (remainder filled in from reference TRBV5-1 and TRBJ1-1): KAGVTQTPRYLIKTRGQQVTLSCSPISGHRSVSWYQQTPGQGLQFLFEYFSETQRNKGNFPGRFSGRQFSNSRSEMNVSTLELGDSALYLCASSLEAGSEAFFGQGTRLTVV.